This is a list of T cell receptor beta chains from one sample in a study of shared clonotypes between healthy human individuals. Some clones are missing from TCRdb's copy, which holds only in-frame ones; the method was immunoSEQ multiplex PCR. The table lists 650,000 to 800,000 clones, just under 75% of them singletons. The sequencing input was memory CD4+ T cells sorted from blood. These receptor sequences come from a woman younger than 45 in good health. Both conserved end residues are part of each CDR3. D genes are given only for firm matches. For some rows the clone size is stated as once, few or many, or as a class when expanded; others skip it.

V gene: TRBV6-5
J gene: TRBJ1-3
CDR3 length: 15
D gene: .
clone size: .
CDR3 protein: CASTFIGSSGNTIYF
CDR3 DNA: TGTGCCAGCACCTTTATTGGGAGCTCTGGAAACACCATATATTTT

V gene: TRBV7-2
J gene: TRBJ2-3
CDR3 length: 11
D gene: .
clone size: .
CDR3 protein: CASSFSDTQYF
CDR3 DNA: TGTGCCAGCAGCTTTTCGGATACGCAGTATTTT

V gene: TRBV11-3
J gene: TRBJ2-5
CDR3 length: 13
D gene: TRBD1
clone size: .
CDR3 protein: CASKGTGAETQYF
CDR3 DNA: TGTGCCAGCAAAGGGACAGGGGCAGAGACCCAGTACTTC

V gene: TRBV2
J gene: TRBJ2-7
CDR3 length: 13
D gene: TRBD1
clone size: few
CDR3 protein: CASSGDRGYEQYF
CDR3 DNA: TGTGCCAGCAGTGGAGACAGGGGCTACGAGCAGTACTTC

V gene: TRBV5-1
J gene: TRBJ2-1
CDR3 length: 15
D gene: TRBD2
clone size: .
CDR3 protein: CASRLGTSGSYEQFF
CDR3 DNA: TGCGCCAGCAGACTCGGGACTAGCGGGAGTTATGAGCAGTTCTTC

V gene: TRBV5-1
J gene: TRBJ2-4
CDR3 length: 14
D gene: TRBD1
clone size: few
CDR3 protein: CASSQGTGGNIQYF
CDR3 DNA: TGCGCCAGCAGCCAGGGGACAGGGGGGAACATTCAGTACTTC

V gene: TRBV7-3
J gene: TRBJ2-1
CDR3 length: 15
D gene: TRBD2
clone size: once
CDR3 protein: CASSTQRDSYNEQFF
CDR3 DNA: TGTGCCAGCAGCACTCAGCGGGACTCATACAATGAGCAGTTCTTC

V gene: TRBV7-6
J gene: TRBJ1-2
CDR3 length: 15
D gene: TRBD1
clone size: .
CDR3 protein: CASSLGTGDYYGYTF
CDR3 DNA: TGTGCCAGCAGCTTAGGGACAGGGGATTACTATGGCTACACCTTC

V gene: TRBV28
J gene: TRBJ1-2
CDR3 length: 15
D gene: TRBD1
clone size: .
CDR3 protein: CASRDREIPNYGYTF
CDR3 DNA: TGTGCCAGCAGGGACAGGGAAATACCTAACTATGGCTACACCTTC

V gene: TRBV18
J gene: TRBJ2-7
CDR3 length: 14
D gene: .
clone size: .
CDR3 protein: CASSRGGLSYEQYF
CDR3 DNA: TGTGCCAGCTCACGGGGCGGGCTTTCCTACGAGCAGTACTTC

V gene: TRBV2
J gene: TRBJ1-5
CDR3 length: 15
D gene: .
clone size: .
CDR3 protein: CASSELGVGSQPQHF
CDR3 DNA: TGTGCCAGCAGTGAGTTGGGGGTTGGGAGTCAGCCCCAGCATTTT

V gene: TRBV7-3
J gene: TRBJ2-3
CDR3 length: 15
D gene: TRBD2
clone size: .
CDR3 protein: CASSLTSGSTDTQYF
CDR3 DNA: TGTGCCAGCAGCTTAACTAGCGGGAGCACAGATACGCAGTATTTT

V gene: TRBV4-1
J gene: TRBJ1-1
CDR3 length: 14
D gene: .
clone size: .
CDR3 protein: CASSQEEGRTEAFF
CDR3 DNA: TGCGCCAGCAGCCAAGAAGAGGGGCGGACTGAAGCTTTCTTT

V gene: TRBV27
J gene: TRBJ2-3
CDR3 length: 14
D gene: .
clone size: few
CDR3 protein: CASSRNGNTDTQYF
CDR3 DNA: TGTGCCAGCAGCCGCAACGGAAACACAGATACGCAGTATTTT

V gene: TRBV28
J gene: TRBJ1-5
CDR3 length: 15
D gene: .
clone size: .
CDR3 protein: CASSLFRSSNQPQHF
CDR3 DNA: TGTGCCAGCAGTTTGTTCAGGTCTAGCAATCAGCCCCAGCATTTT

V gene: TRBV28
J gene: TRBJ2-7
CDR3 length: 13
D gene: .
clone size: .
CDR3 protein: CASGRLLGHEQYF
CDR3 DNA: TGTGCCAGCGGTAGACTCCTCGGCCACGAGCAGTACTTC

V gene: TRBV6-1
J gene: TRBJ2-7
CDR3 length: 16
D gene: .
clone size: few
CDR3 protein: CASSEALLGLGNEQYF
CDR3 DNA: TGTGCCAGCAGTGAAGCACTTCTGGGTTTAGGGAACGAGCAGTACTTC

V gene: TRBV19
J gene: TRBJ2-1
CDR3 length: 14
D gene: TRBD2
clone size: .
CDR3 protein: CASKGLAGNNEQFF
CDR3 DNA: TGTGCCAGTAAGGGACTAGCGGGCAACAATGAGCAGTTCTTC

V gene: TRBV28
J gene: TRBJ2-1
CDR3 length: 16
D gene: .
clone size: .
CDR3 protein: CASSLIGLASYNEQFF
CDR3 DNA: TGTGCCAGCAGCCTAATCGGGCTAGCTTCCTACAATGAGCAGTTCTTC

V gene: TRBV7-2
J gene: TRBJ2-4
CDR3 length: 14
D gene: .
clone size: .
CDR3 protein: CASSLGGDWNIQYF
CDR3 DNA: TGTGCCAGCAGCTTAGGGGGAGATTGGAACATTCAGTACTTC

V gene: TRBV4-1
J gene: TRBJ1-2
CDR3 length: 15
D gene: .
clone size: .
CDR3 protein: CASSQESTGYYGYTF
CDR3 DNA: TGCGCCAGCAGCCAAGAATCGACAGGATACTATGGCTACACCTTC

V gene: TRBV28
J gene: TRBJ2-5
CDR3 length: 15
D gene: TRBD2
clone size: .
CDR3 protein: CASRSPGLAIETQYF
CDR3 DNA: TGTGCCAGCAGATCTCCAGGACTAGCTATCGAGACCCAGTACTTC

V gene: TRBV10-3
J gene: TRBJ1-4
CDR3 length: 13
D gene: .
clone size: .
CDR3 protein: CAISEGANEKLFF
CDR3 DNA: TGTGCCATCAGTGAGGGTGCTAATGAAAAACTGTTTTTT

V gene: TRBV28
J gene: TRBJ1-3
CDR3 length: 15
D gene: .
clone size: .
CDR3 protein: CASSGGWESGNTIYF
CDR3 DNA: TGTGCCAGCAGCGGGGGGTGGGAGTCCGGAAACACCATATATTTT

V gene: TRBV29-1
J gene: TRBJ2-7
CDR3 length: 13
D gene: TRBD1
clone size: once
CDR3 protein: CSVPGQGDYEQYF
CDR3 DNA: TGCAGCGTACCGGGACAGGGGGACTACGAGCAGTACTTC

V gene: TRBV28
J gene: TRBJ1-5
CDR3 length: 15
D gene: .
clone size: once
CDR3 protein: CASSPEVRSNQPQHF
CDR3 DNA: TGTGCCAGCAGTCCAGAGGTCCGTTCCAATCAGCCCCAGCATTTT

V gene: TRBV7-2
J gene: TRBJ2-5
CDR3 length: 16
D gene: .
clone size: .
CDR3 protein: CASSGEMGHTQETQYF
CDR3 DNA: TGTGCCAGCAGCGGAGAAATGGGACACACCCAAGAGACCCAGTACTTC

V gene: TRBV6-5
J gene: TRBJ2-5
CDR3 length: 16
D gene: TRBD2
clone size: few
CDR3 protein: CASSSSFAGAQETQYF
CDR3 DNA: TGTGCCAGCAGTTCCTCTTTTGCGGGAGCGCAAGAGACCCAGTACTTC

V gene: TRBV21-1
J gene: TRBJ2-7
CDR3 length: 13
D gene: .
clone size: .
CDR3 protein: CASSGTRGSEQYF
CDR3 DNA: TGTGCCAGCAGCGGGACGAGGGGTTCCGAGCAGTACTTC

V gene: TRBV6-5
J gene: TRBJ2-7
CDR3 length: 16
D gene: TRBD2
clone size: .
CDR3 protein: CASSYSKAGGWYEQYF
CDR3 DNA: TGTGCCAGCAGTTACTCGAAAGCGGGAGGGTGGTACGAGCAGTACTTC

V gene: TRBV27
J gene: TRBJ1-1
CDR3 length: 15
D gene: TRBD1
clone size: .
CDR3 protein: CASSQLDRVNTEAFF
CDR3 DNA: TGTGCCAGCAGTCAATTAGACAGGGTGAACACTGAAGCTTTCTTT

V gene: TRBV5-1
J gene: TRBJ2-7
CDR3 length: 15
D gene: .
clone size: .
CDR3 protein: CASSEAHPNIDEQYF
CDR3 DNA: TGCGCCAGCAGCGAGGCGCACCCGAATATTGACGAGCAGTACTTC

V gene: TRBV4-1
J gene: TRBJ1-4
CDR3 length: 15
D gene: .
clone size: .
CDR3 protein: CASSPSGALGEKLFF
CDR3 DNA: TGCGCCAGCAGCCCCAGTGGAGCCCTAGGGGAAAAACTGTTTTTT

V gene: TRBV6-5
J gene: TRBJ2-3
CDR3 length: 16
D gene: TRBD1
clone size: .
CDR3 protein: CASSYSRGQGGDTQYF
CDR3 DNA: TGTGCCAGCAGTTACTCTCGGGGACAGGGGGGAGATACGCAGTATTTT

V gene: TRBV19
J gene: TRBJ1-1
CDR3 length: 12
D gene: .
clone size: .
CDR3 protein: CASSISNHEAFF
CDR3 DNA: TGTGCCAGTAGTATTTCCAACCATGAAGCTTTCTTT

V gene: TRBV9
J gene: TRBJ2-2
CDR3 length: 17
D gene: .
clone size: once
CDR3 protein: CASSVVGATLSTGELFF
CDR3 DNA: TGTGCCAGCAGCGTAGTTGGGGCGACCTTATCGACCGGGGAGCTGTTTTTT

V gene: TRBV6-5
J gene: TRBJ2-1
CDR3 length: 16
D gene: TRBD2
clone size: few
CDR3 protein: CASSYSYSGTRNEQFF
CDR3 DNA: TGTGCCAGCAGTTATAGTTATAGCGGGACGCGCAATGAGCAGTTCTTC

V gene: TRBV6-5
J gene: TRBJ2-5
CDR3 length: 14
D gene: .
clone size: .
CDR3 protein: CASSYLGLGETQYF
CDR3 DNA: TGTGCCAGCAGTTACCTCGGTCTAGGAGAGACCCAGTACTTC

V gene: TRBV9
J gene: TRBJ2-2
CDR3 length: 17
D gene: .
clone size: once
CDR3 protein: CASSPKARERNTGELFF
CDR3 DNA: TGTGCCAGCAGCCCGAAGGCCCGGGAGCGGAACACCGGGGAGCTGTTTTTT

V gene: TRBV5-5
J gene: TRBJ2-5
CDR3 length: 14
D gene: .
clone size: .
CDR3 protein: CASSSRDGQETQYF
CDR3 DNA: TGTGCCAGCAGCTCCCGCGACGGACAAGAGACCCAGTACTTC

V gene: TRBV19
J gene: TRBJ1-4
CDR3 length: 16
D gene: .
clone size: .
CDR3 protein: CASSTSLSPTNEKLFF
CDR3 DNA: TGTGCCAGTAGTACCTCCTTATCGCCAACTAATGAAAAACTGTTTTTT

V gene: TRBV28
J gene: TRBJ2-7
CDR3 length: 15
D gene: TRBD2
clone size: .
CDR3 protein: CASSPQLAGAYEQYF
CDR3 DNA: TGTGCCAGCAGCCCTCAACTAGCGGGAGCCTACGAGCAGTACTTC

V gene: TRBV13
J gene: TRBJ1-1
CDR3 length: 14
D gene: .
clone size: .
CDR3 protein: CASSPGGVGTEAFF
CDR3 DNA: TGTGCCAGCAGCCCGGGGGGCGTAGGGACTGAAGCTTTCTTT

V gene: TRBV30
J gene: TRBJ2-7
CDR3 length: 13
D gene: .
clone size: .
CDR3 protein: CAQRQGKSYEQYF
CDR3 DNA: TGTGCCCAGAGGCAGGGAAAGTCCTACGAGCAGTACTTC

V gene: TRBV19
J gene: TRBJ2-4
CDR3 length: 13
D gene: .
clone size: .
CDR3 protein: CASSSQGKDIQYF
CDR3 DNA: TGTGCCAGTAGTTCGCAGGGAAAGGACATTCAGTACTTC

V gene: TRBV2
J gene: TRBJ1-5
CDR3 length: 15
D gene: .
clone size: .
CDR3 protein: CARMDGGYSNQPQHF
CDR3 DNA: TGTGCCAGAATGGACGGCGGTTATAGCAATCAGCCCCAGCATTTT

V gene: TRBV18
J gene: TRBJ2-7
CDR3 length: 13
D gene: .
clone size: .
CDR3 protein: CASSPVSSYEQYF
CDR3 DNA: TGTGCCAGCTCACCAGTTTCCTCCTACGAGCAGTACTTC

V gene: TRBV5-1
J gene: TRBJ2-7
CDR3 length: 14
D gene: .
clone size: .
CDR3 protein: CASTERDTSYEQYF
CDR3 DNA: TGCGCCAGCACGGAAAGGGACACTTCCTACGAGCAGTACTTC

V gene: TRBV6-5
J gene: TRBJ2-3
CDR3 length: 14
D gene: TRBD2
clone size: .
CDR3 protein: CASSWSSGRDTQYF
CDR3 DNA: TGTGCCAGCAGTTGGAGCAGCGGGAGAGATACGCAGTATTTT

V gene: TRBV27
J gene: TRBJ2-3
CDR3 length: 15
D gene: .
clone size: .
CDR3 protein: CASRASIRRADTQYF
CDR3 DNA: TGTGCCAGCAGAGCCAGTATCCGGAGGGCAGATACGCAGTATTTT